This passage covers 17 T cell receptor beta chains from one sample sequenced in a study of blood T cell repertoires in COVID-19 (dated by TCRdb to about 2020). The protocol used for the library was the immunoSEQ multiplex PCR assay. TCRdb took over this immuneACCESS table, retaining in-frame rearrangements with V and J assigned. Such tables are incomplete; in checked studies, under half of the missing clones stem from an unresolved V gene, and the remainder is unexplained. This sample lists under 95,000 clones; roughly 88% were detected once. The ten biggest clones cover roughly 30% of the sample. The source material was peripheral blood. These receptor sequences come from an elderly woman with active or convalescent COVID-19.

The chain uses TRBV9 and TRBJ2-1; D gene uncertain. This CDR3 spans 12 amino acids. Trimming pared 2 bases from V and 11 bases from J, leaving 11 bases between. Germline V gene data show CDR1 as SGDLS and CDR2 as YYNGEE. The CDR3 loop reads CASSVDMKQQFF. The CDR3 coding sequence is TGTGCCAGCAGCGTCGACATGAAACAGCAGTTCTTC.

The chain combines TRBV11-3 with TRBJ1-2; 7 nucleotides agree with TRBD1. Germline V gives CDR1 SGHNT, CDR2 YENEEA. The ends lost 2 bases at V and 7 bases at J; junction bases unmatched: 7. The CDR3 totals 14 residues. The CDR3 region has the DNA TGTGCCAGCAGCTTACAGGGGGATAGATCTGGCTACACCTTC. Amino acids: CASSLQGDRSGYTF.

This clone has only one observation. The rearrangement joins TRBV5-1 to TRBJ1-6; the match to TRBD1 covers 8 bases. CDR1 and CDR2 from the germline V gene are SGHRS and YFSETQ. The trim removed 4 bases at V and 5 bases at J, leaving 5 bases unmatched. This CDR3 comprises 15 residues. The CDR3 loop reads CASSRQGSDNSPLHF. The DNA of the CDR3 is TGCGCCAGCAGCCGACAGGGGTCGGATAATTCACCCCTCCACTTT.

The chain couples TRBV5-1 to TRBJ1-2, with D unresolved. The CDR3 consists of 15 residues. The ends were cut back, 0 bases at V and 4 bases at J, with 13 bases in the middle. From germline, CDR1 is SGHRS and CDR2 YFSETQ. The CDR3 spells CASSLAGPPAYGYTF. In DNA, the CDR3 is TGCGCCAGCAGCTTGGCCGGTCCACCCGCCTATGGCTACACCTTC.

The rearrangement links TRBV18 to TRBJ1-1, with 7 nucleotides matching TRBD1. Germline CDR1 reads KGHSH; CDR2 reads LQKENI. V shed 2 bases and J 3 bases; nucleotides not matched to a gene: 6. This CDR3 has 15 residues. The CDR3: CASSPSTGRYTEAFF. The CDR3 nucleotides read TGTGCCAGCTCACCATCGACAGGGAGGTACACTGAAGCTTTCTTT.

CDR3 sequence: CASSPNEGGANNEQFF. The CDR3 region has the DNA TGTGCCAGCAGCCCCAACGAGGGGGGGGCAAACAATGAGCAGTTCTTC. The gene calls are TRBV7-2 and TRBJ2-1; D is possibly TRBD2 (7 bases). The germline CDR1 and CDR2 sequences are SGHTA and FQGNSA. Between the trimmed V and J ends, which lost 5 bases and 5 bases, there was a span of 19 bases. This CDR3 contains 16 residues.

The chain is built from TRBV3-1 (or the pseudogene TRBV3-2) and TRBJ2-5; 8 bases agree with TRBD1. The CDR3 sequence is 13 residues long. From germline, CDR1 is LGHDT and CDR2 YNNKEL (reference sequence). V was pared by 8 bases and J by 4 bases, with 6 bases of the junction left unmatched. The CDR3, as DNA: TGTGCCAGCCGGACAGGGTCGGCAGAGACCCAGTACTTC. This encodes CASRTGSAETQYF.

The V call is TRBV29-1, the J call TRBJ1-2, with D perhaps TRBD1 (5 bases). Germline CDR1 SQVTM, CDR2 ANQGSEA. The CDR3 has 14 residues. V shed 0 bases and J shed 8 bases, with 16 bases lying between them. This CDR3 reads CSVEDHYRQSGYTF. The CDR3 nucleotides read TGCAGCGTTGAAGATCACTACCGACAGAGCGGCTACACCTTC.

The chain links TRBV12-3 or TRBV12-4 to TRBJ1-1; tentatively, D is TRBD1 (5 bases). This CDR3 spans 13 amino acids. V gave up 6 bases and J gave up 0 bases, with 8 bases separating them. The CDR3 protein is CASSPQVNTEAFF. DNA for the CDR3: TGTGCCAGCAGCCCACAGGTGAACACTGAAGCTTTCTTT.

The chain employs TRBV29-1 and TRBJ2-1; TRBD2 matches at 7 bases. The V gene end was trimmed by 5 bases and the J gene end by 7 bases; junction bases not matched to a gene: 14. Looked up from germline, CDR1 is SQVTM and CDR2 is ANQGSEA. CDR3 length: 15 residues. CDR3 sequence: CSVPEMGGRKNEQFF. As DNA, the CDR3 is TGCAGCGTTCCTGAAATGGGCGGGAGAAAGAATGAGCAGTTCTTC.

V is TRBV7-8 and J is TRBJ2-7; D is undetermined. The CDR3 sequence is 13 residues long. Germline CDR1 reads SGHVS; CDR2 reads FQNEAQ. The V gene lost 5 bases and the J gene lost 6 bases, with 14 bases spanning the gap. CDR3 region: CASSPRGLGEQYF. DNA of the CDR3: TGTGCCAGCAGCCCTAGAGGTTTAGGCGAGCAGTACTTC. The whole variable domain, filled in from reference TRBV7-8 and TRBJ2-7, reads GAGVSQSPRYKVAKRGQDVALRCDPISGHVSLFWYQQALGQGPEFLTYFQNEAQLDKSGLPSDRFFAERPEGSVSTLKIQRTQQEDSAVYLCASSPRGLGEQYFGPGTRLTVT.

The CDR3 reads CASSLIAEPPDEQYF. The CDR3 DNA reads as TGTGCCAGCTCCCTCATAGCGGAGCCTCCAGACGAGCAGTACTTC. V usage is TRBV28 and J usage is TRBJ2-7, with D possibly matching TRBD2 (6 bases). This CDR3 is 15 amino acids long. Trimming stripped 8 bases from V and 5 bases from J, with 22 bases between. The germline CDR1 and CDR2 sequences are MDHEN and SYDVKM.

V and J are TRBV7-2 and TRBJ2-3, with a possible D match to TRBD1 (5 bases). Germline V gives CDR1 SGHTA, CDR2 FQGNSA. CDR3 length: 14 amino acids. V shed 7 bases and J shed 0 bases, with 11 bases lying between them. The CDR3 reads CASTLGASTDTQYF. The CDR3 coding sequence is TGTGCCAGCACCCTTGGGGCTAGCACAGATACGCAGTATTTT. Based on the CDR3 plus reference TRBV7-2 and TRBJ2-3, the full variable domain is GAGVSQSPSNKVTEKGKDVELRCDPISGHTALYWYRQSLGQGLEFLIYFQGNSAPDKSGLPSDRFSAERTGGSVSTLTIQRTQQEDSAVYLCASTLGASTDTQYFGPGTRLTVL.

The chain joins TRBV19 to TRBJ1-1; D is perhaps TRBD1 (6 bases). CDR1 is LNHDA, CDR2 SQIVND, per germline (reference sequence). The V gene lost 5 bases and the J gene lost 4 bases, with 11 bases spanning the gap. The CDR3 has 13 residues. The CDR3 here is CASSGTLFTEAFF. CDR3 coding DNA: TGTGCCAGTAGTGGGACACTTTTCACTGAAGCTTTCTTT.

The chain employs TRBV5-1 and TRBJ1-4; possible D gene TRBD1, 6 bases. V was cut by 4 bases and J by 3 bases, with 13 bases left in between. This CDR3 is 15 amino acids long. Germline CDR1 SGHRS, CDR2 YFSETQ. CDR3 in DNA: TGCGCCAGCAGCGTCAGACAGGAGGCTAATGAAAAACTGTTTTTT. Amino acids: CASSVRQEANEKLFF.

In DNA form, the CDR3 reads TGTGCCAGCAGCGAGATATCATTTGGAAACACCATATATTTT. Its translation is CASSEISFGNTIYF. The V and J genes are TRBV5-6 and TRBJ1-3; D gene uncertain. In germline, CDR1 is SGHDT, CDR2 YYEEEE. Trimming removed 4 bases at V and 3 bases at J, with 11 bases between. The CDR3 has 14 amino acids.

The J gene is TRBJ2-5, the V gene TRBV10-1, with D possibly TRBD2 on 6 matching bases. The germline V and J ends were trimmed by 6 bases and 4 bases, with 6 bases remaining between them. Per the germline V gene, CDR1 is WNHNN and CDR2 is SYGVQD (reference sequence). The CDR3 contains 11 residues. CDR3 nucleotides: TGCGCCAGCAGGGGAGGAGAGACCCAGTACTTC. It codes for CASRGGETQYF.